What follows are 7 T cell receptor beta chains derived from one specimen sequenced in a study of shared clonotypes between healthy human individuals. Produced via immunoSEQ multiplex PCR; TCRdb's table is partial and in-frame only. Of over 1.4 million clones detected, around 97% appear once; the ten largest clones hold about 1.2%. Sequenced material: naive CD4+ T cells sorted from blood. Subset: CD45RA+ positively selected. The receptors come from a man between 25 and 39 years old in good health.

The rearrangement joins TRBV19 to TRBJ2-6; D possibly uses TRBD1 or TRBD2 (5 bases each). Trimming took 1 base from V and 2 from J, leaving 6 bases between them. The CDR3 is 15 residues long. The germline V gene has CDR1 LNHDA and CDR2 SQIVND (reference sequence). CDR3 in amino acids: CASSIGGAGANVLTF. The CDR3 DNA reads as TGTGCCAGTAGTATAGGAGGGGCTGGGGCCAACGTCCTGACTTTC.

The rearrangement joins TRBV30 to TRBJ2-7, with a weak D call TRBD1 (5 bases). The CDR3 extends over 13 amino acids. V lost 4 bases and J lost 0, with 10 bases in between. The V gene's germline CDR1 is GTSNPN and CDR2 SVGIG (reference sequence). CDR3 sequence: CAWNGAGSYEQYF. The CDR3 DNA follows: TGTGCCTGGAATGGGGCCGGCTCCTACGAGCAGTACTTC.

The chain uses TRBV7-2 and TRBJ1-2, with unresolved D. This CDR3 spans 13 amino acids. Trimming pared 1 base from V and 4 bases from J, leaving 7 bases between. The germline CDR1 and CDR2 sequences are SGHTA and FQGNSA. The DNA for the CDR3 is TGTGCCAGCAGCTTAGAACGGGGCTATGGCTACACCTTC. It codes for CASSLERGYGYTF.

Regarding this clone: Additional DNA sequences in this sample encode the identical CDR3. The chain joins TRBV5-1 to TRBJ2-3, with 11 bases lining up with TRBD1. This CDR3 comprises 17 residues. Germline CDR1 reads SGHRS; CDR2 reads YFSETQ. V shed 0 bases, J shed 4 bases, and the junction held 7 bases outside the gene matches. CDR3 sequence: CASSLAPGQGGSDTQYF. CDR3 in DNA: TGCGCCAGCAGCTTGGCCCCGGGACAGGGGGGTTCAGATACGCAGTATTTT.

This chain joins TRBV21-1 and TRBJ1-2. TRBV21-1 is a recognized pseudogene. This CDR3 comprises 13 residues. The CDR3 DNA reads TGTGCCAGCAGCAAAGCCGGGAGCTGCCGCTACACCTTC. Translation: CASSKAGSCRYTF.

The V gene is TRBV5-1, the J gene TRBJ2-5; possibly TRBD2 for D (5 bases). Germline CDR1 SGHRS, CDR2 YFSETQ. Trimming removed 2 bases at V and 1 base at J, with 12 bases between. The CDR3 covers 15 residues. The CDR3 nucleotides read TGCGCCAGCAGCTTAACGGGAAGGCGCCAAGAGACCCAGTACTTC. Amino acids: CASSLTGRRQETQYF.

This clone was picked up one time. J is TRBJ2-1 and V is TRBV19; possibly TRBD2 for D (6 bases). The germline CDR1 and CDR2 sequences are LNHDA and SQIVND (reference sequence). The CDR3 contains 17 residues. Trimming pared 1 base from V and 0 bases from J, leaving 13 bases between. The CDR3 sequence: CASSIAASASSYNEQFF. The DNA of the CDR3 is TGTGCCAGTAGTATAGCGGCTAGCGCTAGCTCCTACAATGAGCAGTTCTTC.